This TCR beta chain was sequenced in a study of T cell changes during pregnancy in multiple sclerosis. Trimming at V came to 7 bases and at J to 4 bases, leaving 7 bases not matched to a gene. The germline V gene has CDR1 MNHGY and CDR2 SAAAGT. The CDR3 is 15 residues long. The protocol was immunoSEQ multiplex PCR, while the TCRdb copy is restricted to in-frame clones and leaves out a portion. Among roughly 42,000 clones listed, about 89% were seen once. The specimen comprised CD4+ T cells from peripheral blood mononuclear cells, sampled in the first trimester of pregnancy. This chain links TRBV6-8 with TRBJ1-4; 9 nucleotides agree with TRBD1. The source of this sequence is a female donor with multiple sclerosis, enrolled in a pregnancy study. CDR3 sequence (DNA): TGTGCCAGCAATGACGGACAGGGGAGTAATGAAAAACTGTTTTTT. Its translation is CASNDGQGSNEKLFF.